This TCR beta chain appears in the sequencing data of a study of blood T cell repertoires in COVID-19. Whole-study context: Samples of COVID-19 (acute and convalescent) were obtained from the United States, Italy and Spain.

In the original workflow: From reference gene primer amplification, estimates of nucleated cell counts were derived. TCRdb's copy holds only in-frame clones and misses some; the assay was immunoSEQ multiplex PCR. V, J and clone size reflect that table, while D and trimming were determined from the DNA. The sample includes hundreds of thousands of clones, 83% of them seen just once. This clone was recorded only once. Additional DNA sequences in this sample encode the identical CDR3. Germline-derived CDR1 and CDR2 are SGHRS and YFSETQ. V lost 4 bases to trimming and J lost 5 bases; unmatched junction nucleotides: 4. The CDR3 spans 14 residues.

The chain links TRBV5-1 to TRBJ2-5, with 11 bases identical to TRBD1. The receptor comes from a woman between 45 and 65 years old with acute or convalescent COVID-19. Sequencing was performed on peripheral blood. CDR3 DNA sequence: TGCGCCAGCAGCCCGGGGACAGGGGGGGAGACCCAGTACTTC. Encoded protein: CASSPGTGGETQYF.